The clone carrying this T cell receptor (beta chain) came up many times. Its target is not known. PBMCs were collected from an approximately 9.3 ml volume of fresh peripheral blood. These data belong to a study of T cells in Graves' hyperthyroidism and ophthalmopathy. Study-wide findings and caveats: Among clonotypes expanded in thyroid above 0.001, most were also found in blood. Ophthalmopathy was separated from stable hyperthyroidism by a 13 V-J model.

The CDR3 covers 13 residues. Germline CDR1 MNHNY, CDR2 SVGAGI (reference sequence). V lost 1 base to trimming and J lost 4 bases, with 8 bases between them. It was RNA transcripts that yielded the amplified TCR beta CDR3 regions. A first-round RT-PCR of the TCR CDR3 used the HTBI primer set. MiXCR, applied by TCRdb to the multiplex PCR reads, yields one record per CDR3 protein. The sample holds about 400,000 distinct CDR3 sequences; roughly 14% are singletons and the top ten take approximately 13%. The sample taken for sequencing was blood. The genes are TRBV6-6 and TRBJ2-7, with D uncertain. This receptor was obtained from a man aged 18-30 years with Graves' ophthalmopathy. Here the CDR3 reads CASSYYGEYEQYF. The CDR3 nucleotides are TGTGCCAGCAGTTACTACGGCGAGTACGAGCAGTACTTC.